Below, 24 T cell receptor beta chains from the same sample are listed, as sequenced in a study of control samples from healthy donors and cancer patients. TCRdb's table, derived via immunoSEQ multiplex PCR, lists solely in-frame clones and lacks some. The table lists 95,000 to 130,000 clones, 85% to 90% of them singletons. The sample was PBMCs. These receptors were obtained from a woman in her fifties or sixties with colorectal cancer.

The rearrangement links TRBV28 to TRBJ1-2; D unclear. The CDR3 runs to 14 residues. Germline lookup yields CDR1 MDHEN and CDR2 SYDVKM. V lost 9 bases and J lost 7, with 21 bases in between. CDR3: CASGRGPGEGGYTF. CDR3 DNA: TGTGCCAGTGGAAGAGGACCGGGCGAGGGTGGCTACACCTTC.

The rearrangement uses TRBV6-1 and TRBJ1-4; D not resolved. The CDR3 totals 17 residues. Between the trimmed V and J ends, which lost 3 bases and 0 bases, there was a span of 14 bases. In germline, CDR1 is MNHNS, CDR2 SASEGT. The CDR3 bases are TGTGCCAGCAGTGATTCCAGAGAACCGACAACTAATGAAAAACTGTTTTTT. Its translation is CASSDSREPTTNEKLFF.

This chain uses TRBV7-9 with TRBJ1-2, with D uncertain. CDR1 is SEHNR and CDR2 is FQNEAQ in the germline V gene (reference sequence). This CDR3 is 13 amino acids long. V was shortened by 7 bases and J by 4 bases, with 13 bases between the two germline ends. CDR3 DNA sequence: TGTGCCAGCACCCTACAGCAACTCTATGGCTACACCTTC. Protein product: CASTLQQLYGYTF.

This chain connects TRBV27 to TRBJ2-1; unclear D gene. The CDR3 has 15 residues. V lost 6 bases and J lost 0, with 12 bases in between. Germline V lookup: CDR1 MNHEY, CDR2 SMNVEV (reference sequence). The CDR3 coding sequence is TGTGCCAGCAGAGATTCCTGGGGCTCCTACAATGAGCAGTTCTTC. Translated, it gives CASRDSWGSYNEQFF.

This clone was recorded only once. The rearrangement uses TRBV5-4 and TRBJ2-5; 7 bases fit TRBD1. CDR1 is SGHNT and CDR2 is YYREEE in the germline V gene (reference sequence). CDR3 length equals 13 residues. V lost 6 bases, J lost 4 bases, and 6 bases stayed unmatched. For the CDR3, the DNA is TGTGCCAGCACCGACAGGGTCGGAGAGACCCAGTACTTC. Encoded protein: CASTDRVGETQYF.

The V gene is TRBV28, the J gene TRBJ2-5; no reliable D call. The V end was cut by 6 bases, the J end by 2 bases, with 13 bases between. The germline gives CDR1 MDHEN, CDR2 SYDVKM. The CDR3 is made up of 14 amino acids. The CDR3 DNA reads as TGTGCCAGCAGCCGCAGTACAGTACAAGAGACCCAGTACTTC. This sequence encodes CASSRSTVQETQYF.

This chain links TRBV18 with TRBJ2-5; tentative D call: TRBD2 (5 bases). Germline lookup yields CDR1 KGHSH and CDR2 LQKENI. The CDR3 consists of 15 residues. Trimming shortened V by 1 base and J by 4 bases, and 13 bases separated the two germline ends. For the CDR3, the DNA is TGTGCCAGCTCACCACTTGGTGGGGAGCGAGAGACCCAGTACTTC. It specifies CASSPLGGERETQYF. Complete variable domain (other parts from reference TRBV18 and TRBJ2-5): NAGVMQNPRHLVRRRGQEARLRCSPMKGHSHVYWYRQLPEEGLKFMVYLQKENIIDESGMPKERFSAEFPKEGPSILRIQQVVRGDSAAYFCASSPLGGERETQYFGPGTRLLVL.

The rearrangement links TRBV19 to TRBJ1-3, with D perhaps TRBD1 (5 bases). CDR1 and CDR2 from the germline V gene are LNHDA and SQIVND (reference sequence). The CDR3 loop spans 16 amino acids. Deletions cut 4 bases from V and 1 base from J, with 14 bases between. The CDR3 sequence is CASSTSGTDSGNTIYF. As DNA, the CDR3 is TGTGCCAGTAGTACCTCCGGGACCGATTCTGGAAACACCATATATTTT.

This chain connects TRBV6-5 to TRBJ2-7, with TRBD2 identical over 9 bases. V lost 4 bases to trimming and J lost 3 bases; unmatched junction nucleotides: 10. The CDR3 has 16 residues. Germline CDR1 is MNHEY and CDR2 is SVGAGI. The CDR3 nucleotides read TGTGCCAGCAGTTCCTCCGGGACTAGCAGTGTCTACGAGCAGTACTTC. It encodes CASSSSGTSSVYEQYF.

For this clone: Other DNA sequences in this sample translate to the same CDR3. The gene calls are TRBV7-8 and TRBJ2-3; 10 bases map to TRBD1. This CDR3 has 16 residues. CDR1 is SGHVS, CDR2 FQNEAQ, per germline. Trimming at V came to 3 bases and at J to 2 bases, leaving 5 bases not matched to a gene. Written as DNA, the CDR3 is TGTGCCAGCAGCTTCAGGGACAGGGGATCCACAGATACGCAGTATTTT. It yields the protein CASSFRDRGSTDTQYF. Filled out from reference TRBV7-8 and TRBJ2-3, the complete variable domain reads GAGVSQSPRYKVAKRGQDVALRCDPISGHVSLFWYQQALGQGPEFLTYFQNEAQLDKSGLPSDRFFAERPEGSVSTLKIQRTQQEDSAVYLCASSFRDRGSTDTQYFGPGTRLTVL.

The CDR3 DNA reads TGTGCCAGCAGTTTCCAGGACAGGGCGTATGGCTACACCTTC. Its protein product is CASSFQDRAYGYTF. The chain uses TRBV28 and TRBJ1-2, with 8 positions matching TRBD1. The CDR3 length is 14 residues. V gave up 3 bases and J gave up 5 bases; unmatched junction bases: 5. Germline CDR1 is MDHEN and CDR2 is SYDVKM.

This CDR3 is CASSLERGDSFGYTF. As DNA, the CDR3 is TGTGCCAGCAGCTTGGAAAGGGGTGACTCCTTTGGCTACACCTTC. This chain uses TRBV5-6 with TRBJ1-2, with D tentatively TRBD1 (5 bases). This CDR3 has 15 residues. Between the trimmed V and J ends, which lost 0 bases and 7 bases, there was a span of 16 bases. In germline, CDR1 is SGHDT, CDR2 YYEEEE.

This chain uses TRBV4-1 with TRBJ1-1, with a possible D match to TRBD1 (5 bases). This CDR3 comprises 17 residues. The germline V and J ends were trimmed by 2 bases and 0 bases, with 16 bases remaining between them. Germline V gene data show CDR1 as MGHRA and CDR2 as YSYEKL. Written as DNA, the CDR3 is TGCGCCAGCAGCCAAATACCCAGGGATTCCATGAACACTGAAGCTTTCTTT. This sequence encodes CASSQIPRDSMNTEAFF.

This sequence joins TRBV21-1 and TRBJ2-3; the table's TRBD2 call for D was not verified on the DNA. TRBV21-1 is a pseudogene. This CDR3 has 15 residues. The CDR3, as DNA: TGTGCCAGCAGGTGGACTAGCGGGAACACAGATACGCAGTATTTT. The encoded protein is CASRWTSGNTDTQYF.

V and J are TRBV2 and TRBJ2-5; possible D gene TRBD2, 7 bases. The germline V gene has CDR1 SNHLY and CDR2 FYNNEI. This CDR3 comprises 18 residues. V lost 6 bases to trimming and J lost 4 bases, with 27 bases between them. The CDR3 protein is CASRGGTLWGRTIETQYF. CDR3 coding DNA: TGTGCCAGCAGGGGGGGGACACTCTGGGGACGAACTATAGAGACCCAGTACTTC.

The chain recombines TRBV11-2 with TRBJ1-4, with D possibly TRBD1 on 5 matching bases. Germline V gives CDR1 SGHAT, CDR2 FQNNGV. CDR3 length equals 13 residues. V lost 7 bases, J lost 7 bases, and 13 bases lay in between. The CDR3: CASTPWGGEKLFF. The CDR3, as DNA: TGTGCCAGCACCCCGTGGGGGGGTGAAAAACTGTTTTTT.

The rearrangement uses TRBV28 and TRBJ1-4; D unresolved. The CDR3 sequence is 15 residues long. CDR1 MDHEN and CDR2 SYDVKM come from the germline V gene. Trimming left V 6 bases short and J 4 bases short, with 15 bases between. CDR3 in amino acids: CASSGRGPRNEKLFF. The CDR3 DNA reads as TGTGCCAGCAGCGGCCGCGGACCACGTAATGAAAAACTGTTTTTT.

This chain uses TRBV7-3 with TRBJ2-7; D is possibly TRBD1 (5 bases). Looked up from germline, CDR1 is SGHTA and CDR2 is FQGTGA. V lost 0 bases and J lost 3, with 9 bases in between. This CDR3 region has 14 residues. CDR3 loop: CASSLTGEGYEQYF. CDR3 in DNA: TGTGCCAGCAGCTTAACAGGGGAAGGCTACGAGCAGTACTTC.

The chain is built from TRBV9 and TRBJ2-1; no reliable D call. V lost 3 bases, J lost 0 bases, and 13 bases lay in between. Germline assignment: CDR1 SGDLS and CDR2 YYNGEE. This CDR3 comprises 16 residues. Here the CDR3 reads CASSARHQSSYNEQFF. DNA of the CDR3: TGTGCCAGCAGCGCGAGGCACCAGAGCTCCTACAATGAGCAGTTCTTC. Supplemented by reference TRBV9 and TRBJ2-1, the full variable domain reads DSGVTQTPKHLITATGQRVTLRCSPRSGDLSVYWYQQSLDQGLQFLIQYYNGEERAKGNILERFSAQQFPDLHSELNLSSLELGDSALYFCASSARHQSSYNEQFFGPGTRLTVL.

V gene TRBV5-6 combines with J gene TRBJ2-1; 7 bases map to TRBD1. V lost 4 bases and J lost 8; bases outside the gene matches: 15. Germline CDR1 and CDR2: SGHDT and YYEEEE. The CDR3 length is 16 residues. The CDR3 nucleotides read TGTGCCAGCAGCAGAGTATCGACAGGGAGTCTCCATGAGCAGTTCTTC. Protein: CASSRVSTGSLHEQFF.

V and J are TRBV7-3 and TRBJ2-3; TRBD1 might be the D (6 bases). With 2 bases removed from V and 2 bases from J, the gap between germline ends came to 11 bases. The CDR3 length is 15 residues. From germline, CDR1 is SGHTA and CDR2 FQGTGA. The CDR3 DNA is TGTGCCAGCAGCTTACGTGGACAGCCCACAGATACGCAGTATTTT. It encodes CASSLRGQPTDTQYF.

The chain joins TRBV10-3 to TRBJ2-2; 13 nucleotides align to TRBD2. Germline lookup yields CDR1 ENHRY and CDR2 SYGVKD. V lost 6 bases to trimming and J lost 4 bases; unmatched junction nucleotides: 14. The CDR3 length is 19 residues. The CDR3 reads CAIREPGLAGIKSTGELFF. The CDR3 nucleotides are TGTGCCATCAGGGAACCGGGACTAGCGGGAATTAAGAGCACCGGGGAGCTGTTTTTT.

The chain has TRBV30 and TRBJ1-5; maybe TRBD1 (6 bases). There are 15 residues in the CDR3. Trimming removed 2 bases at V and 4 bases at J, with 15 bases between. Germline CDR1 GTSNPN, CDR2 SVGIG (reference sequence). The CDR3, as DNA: TGTGCCTGGAGTCCACGGACAGACGAAAATCAGCCCCAGCATTTT. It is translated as CAWSPRTDENQPQHF.

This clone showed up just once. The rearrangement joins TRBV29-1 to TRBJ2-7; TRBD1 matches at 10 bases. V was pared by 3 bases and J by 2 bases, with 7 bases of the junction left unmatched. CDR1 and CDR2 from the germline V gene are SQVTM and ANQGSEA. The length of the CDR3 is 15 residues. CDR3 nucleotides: TGCAGCGTTGACCCCGGGACAGGGGTCGCCTACGAGCAGTACTTC. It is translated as CSVDPGTGVAYEQYF.